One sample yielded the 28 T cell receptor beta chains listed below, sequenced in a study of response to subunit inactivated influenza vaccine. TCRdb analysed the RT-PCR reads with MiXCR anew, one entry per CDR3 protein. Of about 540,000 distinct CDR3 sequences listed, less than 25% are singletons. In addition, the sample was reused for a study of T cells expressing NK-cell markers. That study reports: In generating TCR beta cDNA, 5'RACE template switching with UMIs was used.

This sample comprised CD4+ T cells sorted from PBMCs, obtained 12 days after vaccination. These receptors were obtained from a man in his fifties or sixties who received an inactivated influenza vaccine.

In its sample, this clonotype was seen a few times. The DNA for the CDR3 is TGTGCCAGCACCCTTGGACAGTATAATTCACCCCTCCACTTT. Translation: CASTLGQYNSPLHF. The V gene is TRBV7-9, the J gene TRBJ1-6, with a possible D match to TRBD1 (6 bases). CDR1 is SEHNR and CDR2 is FQNEAQ in the germline V gene (reference sequence). V was clipped by 7 bases and J by 4 bases, with 11 bases between them. The CDR3 totals 14 residues.

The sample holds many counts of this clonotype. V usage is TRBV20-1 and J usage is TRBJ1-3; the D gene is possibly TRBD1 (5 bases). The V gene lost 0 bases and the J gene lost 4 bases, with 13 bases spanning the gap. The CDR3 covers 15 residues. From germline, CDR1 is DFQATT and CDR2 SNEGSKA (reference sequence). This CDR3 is CSARDLQGGGNTIYF. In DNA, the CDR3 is TGCAGTGCTAGAGATCTCCAGGGTGGAGGAAACACCATATATTTT.

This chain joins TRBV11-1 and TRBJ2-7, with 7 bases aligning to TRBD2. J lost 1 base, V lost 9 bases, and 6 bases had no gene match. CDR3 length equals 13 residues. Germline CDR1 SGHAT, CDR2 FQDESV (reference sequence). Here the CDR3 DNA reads TGTGCCAGTGCGGGAGACCCATCCTACGAGCAGTACTTC. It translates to CASAGDPSYEQYF.

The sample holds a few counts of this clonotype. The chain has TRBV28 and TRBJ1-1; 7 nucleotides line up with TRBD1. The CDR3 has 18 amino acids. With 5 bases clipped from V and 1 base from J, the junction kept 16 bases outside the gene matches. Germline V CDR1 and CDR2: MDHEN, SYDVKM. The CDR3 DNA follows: TGTGCCAGCAGTCAGAGACAGGGAGCGAGGAGAAAGAACACTGAAGCTTTCTTT. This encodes CASSQRQGARRKNTEAFF. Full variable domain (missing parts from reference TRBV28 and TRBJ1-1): DVKVTQSSRYLVKRTGEKVFLECVQDMDHENMFWYRQDPGLGLRLIYFSYDVKMKEKGDIPEGYSVSREKKERFSLILESASTNQTSMYLCASSQRQGARRKNTEAFFGQGTRLTVV.

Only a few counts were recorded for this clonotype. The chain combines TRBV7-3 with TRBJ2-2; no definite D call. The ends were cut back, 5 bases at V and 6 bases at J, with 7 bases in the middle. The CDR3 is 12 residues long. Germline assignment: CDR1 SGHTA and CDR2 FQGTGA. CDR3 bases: TGTGCCAGCAGCGCCCTGTCCGGGGAGCTGTTTTTT. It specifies CASSALSGELFF.

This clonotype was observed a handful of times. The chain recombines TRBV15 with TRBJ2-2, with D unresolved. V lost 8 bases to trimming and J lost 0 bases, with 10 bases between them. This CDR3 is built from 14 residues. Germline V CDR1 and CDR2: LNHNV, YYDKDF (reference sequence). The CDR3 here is CATSVKTNTGELFF. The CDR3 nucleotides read TGTGCCACCTCGGTGAAAACGAACACCGGGGAGCTGTTTTTT.

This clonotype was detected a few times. The DNA for the CDR3 is TGTGCCAGCAGCACCCAATACCGGACTAGCGGGAGGGCCGGGACAGATACGCAGTATTTT. Its protein product is CASSTQYRTSGRAGTDTQYF. This rearrangement joins TRBV11-2 to TRBJ2-3; TRBD2 agrees at 15 bases. The junction had 15 bases not matched to a gene; V was cut back by 5 bases and J by 3 bases. Per germline, CDR1 SGHAT and CDR2 FQNNGV. CDR3 size: 20 residues.

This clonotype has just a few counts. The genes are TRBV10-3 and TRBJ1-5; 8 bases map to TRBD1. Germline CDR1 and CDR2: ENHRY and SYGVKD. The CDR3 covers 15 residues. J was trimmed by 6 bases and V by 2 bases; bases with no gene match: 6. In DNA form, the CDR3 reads TGTGCCATCAGTGAGGGACAGGGCACAATTCAGCCCCAGCATTTT. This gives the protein CAISEGQGTIQPQHF.

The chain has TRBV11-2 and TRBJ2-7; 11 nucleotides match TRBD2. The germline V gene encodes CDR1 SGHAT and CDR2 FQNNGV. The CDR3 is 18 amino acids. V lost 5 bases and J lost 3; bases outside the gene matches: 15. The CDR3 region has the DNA TGTGCCAGCAGCATGAAAAGACTAGCGGGACTTCCCATCTACGAGCAGTACTTC. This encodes CASSMKRLAGLPIYEQYF.

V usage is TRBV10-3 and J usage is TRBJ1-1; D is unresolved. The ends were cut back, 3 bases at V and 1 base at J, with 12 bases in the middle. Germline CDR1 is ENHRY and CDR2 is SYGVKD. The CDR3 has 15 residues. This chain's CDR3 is CAISDRQTGNTEAFF. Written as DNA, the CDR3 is TGTGCCATCAGTGATCGCCAAACGGGGAACACTGAAGCTTTCTTT.

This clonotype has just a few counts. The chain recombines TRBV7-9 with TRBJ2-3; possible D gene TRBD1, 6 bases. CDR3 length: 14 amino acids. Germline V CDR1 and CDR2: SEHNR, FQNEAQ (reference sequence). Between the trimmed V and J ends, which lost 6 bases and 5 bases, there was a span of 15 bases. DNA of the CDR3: TGTGCCAGCAGATCCGGGACAATCGAAGATACGCAGTATTTT. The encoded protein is CASRSGTIEDTQYF.

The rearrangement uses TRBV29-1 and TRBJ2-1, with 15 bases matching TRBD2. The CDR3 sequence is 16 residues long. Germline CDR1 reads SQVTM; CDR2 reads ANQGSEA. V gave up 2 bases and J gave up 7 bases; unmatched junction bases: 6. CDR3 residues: CSVEKGTSGGRNEQFF. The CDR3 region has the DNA TGCAGCGTTGAAAAAGGGACTAGCGGGGGGCGGAATGAGCAGTTCTTC.

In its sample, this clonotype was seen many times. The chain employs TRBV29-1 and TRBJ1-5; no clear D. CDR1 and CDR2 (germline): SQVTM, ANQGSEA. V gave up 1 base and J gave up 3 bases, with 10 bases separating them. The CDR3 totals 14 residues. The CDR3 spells CSVEVADPNQPQHF. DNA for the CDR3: TGCAGCGTTGAAGTGGCGGATCCCAATCAGCCCCAGCATTTT. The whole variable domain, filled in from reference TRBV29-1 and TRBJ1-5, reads SAVISQKPSRDICQRGTSLTIQCQVDSQVTMMFWYRQQPGQSLTLIATANQGSEATYESGFVIDKFPISRPNLTFSTLTVSNMSPEDSSIYLCSVEVADPNQPQHFGDGTRLSIL.

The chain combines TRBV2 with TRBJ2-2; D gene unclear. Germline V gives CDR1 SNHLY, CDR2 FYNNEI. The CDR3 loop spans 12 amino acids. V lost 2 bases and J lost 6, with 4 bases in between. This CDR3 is CASSEWAGELFF. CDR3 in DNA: TGTGCCAGCAGTGAATGGGCCGGGGAGCTGTTTTTT.

The CDR3 region has the DNA TGTGCCAGCAGCCAAGTGAGACGGCGGAACACTGAAGCTTTCTTT. It is translated as CASSQVRRRNTEAFF. The chain uses TRBV3-1 and TRBJ1-1; D ambiguous. Looked up from germline, CDR1 is LGHDT and CDR2 is YNNKEL (reference sequence). The V end was cut by 1 base, the J end by 1 base, with 10 bases between. The CDR3 has 15 residues.

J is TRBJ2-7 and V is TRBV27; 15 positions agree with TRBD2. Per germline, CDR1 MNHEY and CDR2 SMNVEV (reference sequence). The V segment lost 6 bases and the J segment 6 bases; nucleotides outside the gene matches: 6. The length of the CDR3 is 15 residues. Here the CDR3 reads CASSPGTSGRIEQYF. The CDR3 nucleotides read TGTGCCAGCAGCCCCGGGACTAGCGGGAGGATCGAGCAGTACTTC.

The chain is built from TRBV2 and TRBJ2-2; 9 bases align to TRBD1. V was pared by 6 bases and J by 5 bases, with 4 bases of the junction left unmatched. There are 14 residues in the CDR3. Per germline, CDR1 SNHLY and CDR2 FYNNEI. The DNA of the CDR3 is TGTGCCAGCAGGACAGGGGGTAGGACCGGGGAGCTGTTTTTT. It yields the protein CASRTGGRTGELFF.

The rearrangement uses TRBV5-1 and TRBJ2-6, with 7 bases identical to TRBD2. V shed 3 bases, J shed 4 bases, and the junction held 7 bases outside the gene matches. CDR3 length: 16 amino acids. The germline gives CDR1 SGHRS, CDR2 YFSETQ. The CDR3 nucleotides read TGCGCCAGCAGCTCGAGCGGGGTAGCCGGGGCCAACGTCCTGACTTTC. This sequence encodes CASSSSGVAGANVLTF. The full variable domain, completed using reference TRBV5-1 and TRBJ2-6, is KAGVTQTPRYLIKTRGQQVTLSCSPISGHRSVSWYQQTPGQGLQFLFEYFSETQRNKGNFPGRFSGRQFSNSRSEMNVSTLELGDSALYLCASSSSGVAGANVLTFGAGSRLTVL.

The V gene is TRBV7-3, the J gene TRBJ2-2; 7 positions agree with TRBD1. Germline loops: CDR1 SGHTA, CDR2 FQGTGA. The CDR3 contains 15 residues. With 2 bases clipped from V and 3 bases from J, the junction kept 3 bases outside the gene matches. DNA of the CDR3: TGTGCCAGCAGCTTACAGGGACAGTACACCGGGGAGCTGTTTTTT. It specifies CASSLQGQYTGELFF. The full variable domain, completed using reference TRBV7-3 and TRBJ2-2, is GAGVSQTPSNKVTEKGKYVELRCDPISGHTALYWYRQSLGQGPEFLIYFQGTGAADDSGLPNDRFFAVRPEGSVSTLKIQRTERGDSAVYLCASSLQGQYTGELFFGEGSRLTVL.

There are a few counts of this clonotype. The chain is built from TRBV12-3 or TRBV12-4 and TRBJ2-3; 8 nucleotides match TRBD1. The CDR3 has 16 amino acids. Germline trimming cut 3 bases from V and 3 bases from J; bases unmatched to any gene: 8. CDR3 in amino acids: CASSFSVQGATDTQYF. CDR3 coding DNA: TGTGCCAGCAGTTTTTCAGTGCAGGGGGCAACAGATACGCAGTATTTT.

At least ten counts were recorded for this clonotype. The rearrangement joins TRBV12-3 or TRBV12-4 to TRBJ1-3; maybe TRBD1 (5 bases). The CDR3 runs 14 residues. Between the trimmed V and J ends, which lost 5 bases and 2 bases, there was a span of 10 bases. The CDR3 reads CASSPQGTGNTIYF. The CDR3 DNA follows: TGTGCCAGCAGTCCTCAGGGTACTGGAAACACCATATATTTT.

The CDR3 spells CASSQERVTGSPLHF. The CDR3 DNA reads as TGTGCCAGCAGCCAAGAGCGGGTAACTGGATCACCCCTCCACTTT. This chain links TRBV4-2 with TRBJ1-6, with D unclear. Trimming cost V 0 bases and J 10 bases, with 13 bases left between them. Germline V gene lookup returns CDR1 LGHNA and CDR2 YNFKEQ. CDR3 length: 15 residues.

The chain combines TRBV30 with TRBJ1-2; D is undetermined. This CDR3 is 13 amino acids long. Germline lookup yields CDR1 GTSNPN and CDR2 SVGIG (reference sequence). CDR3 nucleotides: TGTGCTGCCCATACCACCTCTAACTATGGCTACACCTTC. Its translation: CAAHTTSNYGYTF.

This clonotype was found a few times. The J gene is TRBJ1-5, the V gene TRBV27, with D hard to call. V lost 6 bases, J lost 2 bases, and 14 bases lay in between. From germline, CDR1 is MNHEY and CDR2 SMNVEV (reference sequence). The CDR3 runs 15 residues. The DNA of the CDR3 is TGTGCCAGCAGGCCAGGAAGCGTGGGCAATCAGCCCCAGCATTTT. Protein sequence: CASRPGSVGNQPQHF.

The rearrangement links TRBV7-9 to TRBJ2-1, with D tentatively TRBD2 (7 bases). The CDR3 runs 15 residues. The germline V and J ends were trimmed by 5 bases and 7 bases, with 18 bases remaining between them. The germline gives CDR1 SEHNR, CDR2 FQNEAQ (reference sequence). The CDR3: CASSVGGGLRNEQFF. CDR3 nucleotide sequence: TGTGCCAGCAGCGTAGGGGGGGGCCTAAGGAATGAGCAGTTCTTC.

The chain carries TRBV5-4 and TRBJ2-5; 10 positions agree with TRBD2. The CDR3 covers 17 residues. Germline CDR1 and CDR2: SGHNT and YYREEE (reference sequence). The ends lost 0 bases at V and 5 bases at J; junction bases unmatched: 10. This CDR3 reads CASSLAGASGSWETQYF. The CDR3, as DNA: TGTGCCAGCAGCTTGGCCGGGGCTAGCGGGAGTTGGGAGACCCAGTACTTC.

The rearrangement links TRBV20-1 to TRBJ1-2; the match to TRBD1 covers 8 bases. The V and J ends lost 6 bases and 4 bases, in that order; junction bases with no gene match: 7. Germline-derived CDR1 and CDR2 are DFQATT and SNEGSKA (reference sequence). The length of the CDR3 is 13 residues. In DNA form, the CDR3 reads TGCAGTGCAAGGGAAGACAGGGGCTATGGCTACACCTTC. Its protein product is CSAREDRGYGYTF.

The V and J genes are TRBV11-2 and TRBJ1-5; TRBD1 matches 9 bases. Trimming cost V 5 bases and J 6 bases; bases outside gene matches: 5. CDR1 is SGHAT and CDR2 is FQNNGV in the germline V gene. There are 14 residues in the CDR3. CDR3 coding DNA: TGTGCCAGCAGCCGGGACAGGGTGGGTCAGCCCCAGCATTTT. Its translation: CASSRDRVGQPQHF.